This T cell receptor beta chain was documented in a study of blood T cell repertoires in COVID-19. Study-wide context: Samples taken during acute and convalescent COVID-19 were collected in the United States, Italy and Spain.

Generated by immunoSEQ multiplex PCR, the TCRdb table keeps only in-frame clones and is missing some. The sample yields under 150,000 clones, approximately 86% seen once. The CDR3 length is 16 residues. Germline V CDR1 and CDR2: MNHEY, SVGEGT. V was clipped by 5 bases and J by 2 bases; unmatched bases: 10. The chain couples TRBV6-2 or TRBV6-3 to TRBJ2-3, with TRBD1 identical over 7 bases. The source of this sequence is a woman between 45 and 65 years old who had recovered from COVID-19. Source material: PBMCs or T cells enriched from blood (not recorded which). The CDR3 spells CASSRRTGDITDTQYF. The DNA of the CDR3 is TGTGCCAGCAGTCGTCGGACAGGAGATATCACAGATACGCAGTATTTT.